These 17 T cell receptor beta chains were sequenced from one sample in a study. MiXCR was run by TCRdb on the RT-PCR reads, yielding one entry per CDR3 protein. The table has around 700,000 distinct CDR3 sequences, 12% to 15% seen once; the top ten hold 3.6%. Sequenced material: memory CD4+ T cells from blood. The receptors shown here come from a female donor in good health, serving as a healthy control.

Ten or more counts support this clonotype. V is TRBV12-3 or TRBV12-4 and J is TRBJ2-7; 7 bases match TRBD2. Losses at the gene ends were 6 bases for V and 2 bases for J; bases not matched to a gene: 7. The CDR3 spans 14 residues. In DNA form, the CDR3 reads TGTGCCAGCAGCTTGGGGCTAGCGGCCTACGAGCAGTACTTC. Translating it yields CASSLGLAAYEQYF.

The V and J genes are TRBV4-3 and TRBJ2-2; 7 bases map to TRBD1. Trimming cost V 0 bases and J 6 bases; bases outside gene matches: 13. Germline CDR1 reads LGHNA; CDR2 reads YSLEER. CDR3 length: 18 amino acids. As DNA, the CDR3 is TGCGCCAGCAGCCAAGATTTTCCCACGAGGGGGCAGTCCGGGGAGCTGTTTTTT. Its translation is CASSQDFPTRGQSGELFF.

The sample holds many counts of this clonotype. A junction boundary mismatches the germline segment, possibly from a read error. The chain couples TRBV6-1 to TRBJ2-5; either TRBD1 or TRBD2 may supply D (5 bases each). Germline V lookup: CDR1 MNHNS, CDR2 SASEGT. The CDR3 runs 12 residues. CDR3 coding DNA: TGTGCCAGCAGTGAAGTTAAGGGACGAGGTTTCTTC. Protein: CASSEVKGRGFF.

There are many counts of this clonotype. This rearrangement joins TRBV12-3 or TRBV12-4 to TRBJ2-1, with unresolved D. Trimming took off 2 bases at V and 10 bases at J, with 18 bases between the two ends. This CDR3 is built from 15 residues. The CDR3 region has the DNA TGTGCCAGCAGTTTACAGGACGGACCCTATCAGGAGCAGTTCTTC. It translates to CASSLQDGPYQEQFF.

This clonotype was picked up many times. This chain connects TRBV12-3 or TRBV12-4 to TRBJ2-1; D uncertain. This CDR3 has 14 amino acids. V shed 1 base and J shed 4 bases, with 8 bases lying between them. The CDR3 region is CASSLGWQYNEQFF. The DNA of the CDR3 is TGTGCCAGCAGTTTAGGGTGGCAGTACAATGAGCAGTTCTTC.

This clonotype was counted between two and nine times. This chain links TRBV12-3 or TRBV12-4 with TRBJ1-5, with 7 bases aligning to TRBD1. The CDR3 contains 15 residues. Trimming took 3 bases from V and 6 from J; bases not matched to a gene: 8. In DNA form, the CDR3 reads TGTGCCAGCAGTTTGGGAGGGGGCGTAGGTCAGCCCCAGCATTTT. Translation gives CASSLGGGVGQPQHF.

The chain is built from TRBV5-1 and TRBJ1-1; 10 positions agree with TRBD1. The CDR3 is 15 amino acids. CDR1 is SGHRS, CDR2 YFSETQ, per germline. J lost 7 bases, V lost 4 bases, and 10 bases had no gene match. The CDR3 bases are TGCGCCAGCAGCCAGAACCCCGACAGGGGGCTTGAAGCTTTCTTT. Protein product: CASSQNPDRGLEAFF.

Remarks on this clonotype: An end of the junction does not agree with germline; a read error may underlie this. The chain carries TRBV5-1 and TRBJ1-2; D remains ambiguous. Per germline, CDR1 SGHRS and CDR2 YFSETQ. This CDR3 contains 14 residues. The CDR3 DNA sequence: TGCGCCAGCAGCCCCGGAACAGCTGTGGTCGGACCGTTCTTC. Translating it yields CASSPGTAVVGPFF.

There are a few counts of this clonotype. The V and J genes are TRBV12-3 or TRBV12-4 and TRBJ2-4, with TRBD1 as a possible D gene (6 bases). V was shortened by 6 bases and J by 1 base, with 25 bases between the two germline ends. The CDR3 has 19 residues. CDR3 DNA sequence: TGTGCCAGCAGCCCCCGGGACATACTGGGCCGGTGGGCCAAAAACATTCAGTACTTC. This translates into CASSPRDILGRWAKNIQYF.

The chain links TRBV7-3 to TRBJ2-2; TRBD2 matches 13 bases. Germline values: CDR1 SGHTA, CDR2 FQGTGA. V dropped 8 bases and J dropped 11; count of bases not matched to a gene: 2. This CDR3 is built from 12 residues. The CDR3 is CASGTSGTELFF. The DNA of the CDR3 is TGTGCCAGCGGGACTAGCGGGACCGAGCTGTTTTTT.

This clonotype was observed a single time. The J gene is TRBJ1-5, the V gene TRBV5-4; D gene unclear. From germline, CDR1 is SGHNT and CDR2 YYREEE (reference sequence). Trimming cost V 4 bases and J 7 bases, with 12 bases left between them. The CDR3 length is 13 residues. CDR3 coding DNA: TGTGCCAGCAGCGAGCGCCTTAACCAGCCCCAGCATTTT. This codes for CASSERLNQPQHF. Filled out from reference TRBV5-4 and TRBJ1-5, the complete variable domain reads ETGVTQSPTHLIKTRGQQVTLRCSSQSGHNTVSWYQQALGQGPQFIFQYYREEENGRGNFPPRFSGLQFPNYSSELNVNALELDDSALYLCASSERLNQPQHFGDGTRLSIL.

This clonotype was counted a few times. The chain links TRBV9 to TRBJ1-2; D gene uncertain. Trimming took 0 bases from V and 2 from J, leaving 8 bases between them. Germline loops: CDR1 SGDLS, CDR2 YYNGEE. The CDR3 loop spans 14 amino acids. The CDR3 is CASSVGHTNYGYTF. CDR3 bases: TGTGCCAGCAGCGTAGGGCACACGAACTATGGCTACACCTTC. Full variable domain (outside the CDR3, taken from reference TRBV9 and TRBJ1-2): DSGVTQTPKHLITATGQRVTLRCSPRSGDLSVYWYQQSLDQGLQFLIQYYNGEERAKGNILERFSAQQFPDLHSELNLSSLELGDSALYFCASSVGHTNYGYTFGSGTRLTVV.

This clonotype has more than one count but fewer than ten. The V gene is TRBV5-6, the J gene TRBJ1-1; D is uncertain. V was clipped by 3 bases and J by 7 bases, with 10 bases between them. This CDR3 has 12 residues. CDR1 and CDR2 (germline): SGHDT, YYEEEE. CDR3 sequence reads: CASSSHPGEAFF. The CDR3 coding sequence is TGTGCCAGCAGCTCGCACCCAGGTGAAGCTTTCTTT.

The chain carries TRBV6-2 or TRBV6-3 and TRBJ2-1; TRBD2 agrees at 9 bases. This CDR3 has 17 residues. Germline-derived CDR1 and CDR2 are MNHEY and SVGEGT. Trimming at V came to 0 bases and at J to 9 bases, leaving 12 bases not matched to a gene. This chain's CDR3 is CASSYSPGREGRGEQFF. As DNA, the CDR3 is TGTGCCAGCAGTTACTCCCCCGGGCGGGAGGGCCGGGGTGAGCAGTTCTTC.

This clonotype was picked up many times. This chain joins TRBV6-1 and TRBJ2-1, with D uncertain. The V gene's germline CDR1 is MNHNS and CDR2 SASEGT. This CDR3 region has 14 residues. V was shortened by 3 bases and J by 2 bases, with 8 bases between the two germline ends. The CDR3 coding sequence is TGTGCCAGCAGTGAGAAGATGGCCTACAATGAGCAGTTCTTC. Residues: CASSEKMAYNEQFF.

This clonotype appeared many times. The rearrangement joins TRBV29-1 to TRBJ1-1, with a tentative D call TRBD1 (6 bases). Trimming cost V 2 bases and J 7 bases, with 8 bases left between them. The CDR3 runs to 11 residues. Germline assignment: CDR1 SQVTM and CDR2 ANQGSEA. The CDR3 DNA sequence: TGCAGCGTTGAAAACAGGGTTGAAGCTTTCTTT. Its translation is CSVENRVEAFF.

This clonotype was recorded at least ten times. The chain is built from TRBV6-2 or TRBV6-3 and TRBJ1-5; D is unclear. Germline V gene lookup returns CDR1 MNHEY and CDR2 SVGEGT. The CDR3 spans 13 residues. Trimming left V 0 bases short and J 6 bases short, with 6 bases between. CDR3 nucleotide sequence: TGTGCCAGCAGTTACTCGAGAGGTCAGCCCCAGCATTTT. It specifies CASSYSRGQPQHF.